This TCR beta chain was obtained from a study of T cells after yellow fever vaccination. This clonotype appeared many times. Synthesis of TCR cDNA relied on 5'RACE template switching, which attached a universal primer site and UMIs. MiXCR, applied by TCRdb to the 5' RACE reads, yields one record per CDR3 protein. Of around 300,000 distinct CDR3 sequences in the sample, over 4% were seen once. The CDR3 contains 14 residues. Germline V gene data show CDR1 as SGHTA and CDR2 as FQGNSA. V lost 5 bases and J lost 6, with 15 bases in between. V usage is TRBV7-2 and J usage is TRBJ2-3; D remains ambiguous. The clonotype originates from a man between 18 and 35 years old who received the YFV17D yellow fever vaccine. Sequencing was performed on PBMCs, taken 5 days after the yellow fever booster vaccination. CDR3 in amino acids: CASSPHGPSDTQYF. Written as DNA, the CDR3 is TGTGCCAGCAGCCCCCATGGGCCGAGCGATACGCAGTATTTT.